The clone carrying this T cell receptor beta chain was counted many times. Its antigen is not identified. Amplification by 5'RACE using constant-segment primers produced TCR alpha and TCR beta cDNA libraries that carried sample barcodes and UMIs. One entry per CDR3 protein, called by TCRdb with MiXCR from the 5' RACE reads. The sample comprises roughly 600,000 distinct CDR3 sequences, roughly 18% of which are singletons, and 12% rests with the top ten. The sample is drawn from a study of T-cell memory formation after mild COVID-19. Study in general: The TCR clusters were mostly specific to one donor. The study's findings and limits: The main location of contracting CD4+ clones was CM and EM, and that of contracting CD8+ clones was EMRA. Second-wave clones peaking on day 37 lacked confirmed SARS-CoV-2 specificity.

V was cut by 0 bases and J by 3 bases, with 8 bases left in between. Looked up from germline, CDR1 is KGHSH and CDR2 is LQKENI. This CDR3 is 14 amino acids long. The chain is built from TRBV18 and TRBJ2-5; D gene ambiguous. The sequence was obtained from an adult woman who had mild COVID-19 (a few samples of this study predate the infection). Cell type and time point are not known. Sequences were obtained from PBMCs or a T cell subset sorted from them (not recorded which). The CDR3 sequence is CASSPPFSKETQYF. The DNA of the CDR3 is TGTGCCAGCTCACCACCCTTCAGCAAAGAGACCCAGTACTTC.